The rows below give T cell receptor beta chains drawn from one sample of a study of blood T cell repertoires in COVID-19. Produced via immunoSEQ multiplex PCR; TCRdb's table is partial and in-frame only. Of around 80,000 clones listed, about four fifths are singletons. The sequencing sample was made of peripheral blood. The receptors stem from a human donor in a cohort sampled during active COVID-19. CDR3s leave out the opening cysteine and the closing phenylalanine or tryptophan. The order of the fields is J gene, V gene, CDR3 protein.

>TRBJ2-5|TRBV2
ASTDRGTSQETQY
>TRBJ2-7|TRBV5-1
ASSPGDSTGNEQY
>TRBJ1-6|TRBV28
ASSLSRGADNSPLH
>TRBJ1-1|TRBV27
ASSSIQGSLNTEAF
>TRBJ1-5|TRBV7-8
ASSLARIGGSNQPQH
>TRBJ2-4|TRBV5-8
ASSLTGTSGKNIQY
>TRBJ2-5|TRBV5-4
ASSISRGQGETQY
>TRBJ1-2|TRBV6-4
ASPSRGTGDYGYT
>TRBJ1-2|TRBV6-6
ASSLGGSYGYT
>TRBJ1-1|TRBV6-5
ASIPRVKGATEAF
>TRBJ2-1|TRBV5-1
ASSLAAGGRNEQF
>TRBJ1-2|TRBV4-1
ASSQADRKSGYT
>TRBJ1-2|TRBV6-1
ASSEVGVRGYT
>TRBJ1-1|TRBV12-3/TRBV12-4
ASSRRGNTEAF
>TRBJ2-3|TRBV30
AWRASGGAVDTQY
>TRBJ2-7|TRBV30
AWTPGTSGTYEQY
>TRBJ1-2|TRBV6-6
ASSYEGEPNYGYT
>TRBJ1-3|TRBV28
ASSPPSGNLNSGNTIY
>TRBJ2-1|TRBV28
AIGQDTYNEQF
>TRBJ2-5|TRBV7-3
ASSSLGGVGETQY
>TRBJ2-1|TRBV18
ASSPLGTGSYNEQF
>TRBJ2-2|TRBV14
ASSQRLPSTGELF
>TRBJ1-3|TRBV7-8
ASSSQGSGNTIY
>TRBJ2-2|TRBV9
ASSVAGTGRHTGELF
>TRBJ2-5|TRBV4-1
ASRKAGGEQETQY
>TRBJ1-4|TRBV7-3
ASSLTGQNEKLF
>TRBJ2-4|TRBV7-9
ASSLAGDPKNIQY
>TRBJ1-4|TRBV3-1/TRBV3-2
ASRSPNEKLF
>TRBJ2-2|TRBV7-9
ASSLAPGGTGVGELF
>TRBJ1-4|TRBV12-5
ASGLGLGTGGEKLF
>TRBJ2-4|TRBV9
ASSPTGLAGGKNIQY
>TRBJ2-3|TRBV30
AWGRGAGGADTQY
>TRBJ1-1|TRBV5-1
ASSLATGGTEAF
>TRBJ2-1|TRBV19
ASSLTGEYNEQF
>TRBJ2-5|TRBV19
ASKAGSGMRETQY
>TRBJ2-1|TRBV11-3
ASSLSGALYNEQF
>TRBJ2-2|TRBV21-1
ASSTKGGSTNTGELF
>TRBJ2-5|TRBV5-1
ASSMPSGGEETQY
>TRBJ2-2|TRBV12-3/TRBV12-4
ASIEGNTGELF
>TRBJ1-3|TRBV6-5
ASRDGGNTIY
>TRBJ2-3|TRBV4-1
ASSQEGGTPTDTQY
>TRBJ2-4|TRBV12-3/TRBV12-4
ASRGTVRGPQY
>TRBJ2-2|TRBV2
ASSAEFTGELF
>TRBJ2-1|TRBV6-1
ASSEVPQGASYNEQF
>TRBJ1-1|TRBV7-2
ASSFGQVNTEAF
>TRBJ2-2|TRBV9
ASSVSPETGELF
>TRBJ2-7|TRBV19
ASSGLAGGTYEQY
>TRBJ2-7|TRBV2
ASTGLARASEQY
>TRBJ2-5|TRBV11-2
ASSLDREPTETQY
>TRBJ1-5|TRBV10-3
AITEGSTNQPQH
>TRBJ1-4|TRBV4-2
ASSQAKGATNEKLF